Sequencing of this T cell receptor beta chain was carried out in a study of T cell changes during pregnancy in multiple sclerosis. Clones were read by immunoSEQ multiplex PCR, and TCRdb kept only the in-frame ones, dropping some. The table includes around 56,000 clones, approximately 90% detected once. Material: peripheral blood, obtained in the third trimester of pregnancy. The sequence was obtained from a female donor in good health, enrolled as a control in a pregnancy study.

This CDR3 reads CASSLVSGGETQYF. The CDR3 bases are TGTGCCAGCAGCTTGGTATCGGGGGGAGAGACCCAGTACTTC. The V call is TRBV5-6, the J call TRBJ2-5; 7 bases align to TRBD2. The CDR3 totals 14 residues. Per the germline V gene, CDR1 is SGHDT and CDR2 is YYEEEE. V was clipped by 0 bases and J by 4 bases; unmatched bases: 3.